This T cell receptor (beta chain) comes out of a study of neurological immune-mediated disorders. Per the germline V gene, CDR1 is MNHEY and CDR2 is SVGAGI. This CDR3 contains 15 residues. The V segment lost 6 bases and the J segment 2 bases; nucleotides outside the gene matches: 4. TCRdb re-derived calls from the 5' RACE reads in MiXCR, one entry per CDR3 protein. The data contain approximately 82,000 distinct CDR3 sequences, 13% to 15% of them singletons. This clonotype was observed many times. The source of this sequence is a woman aged 50 to 60 in good health. The gene calls are TRBV6-5 and TRBJ2-2, with 9 bases lining up with TRBD1. Sequencing was carried out using PBMCs. CDR3 sequence reads: CASRRTGDNTGELFF. In DNA, the CDR3 is TGTGCCAGCAGACGGACAGGGGACAACACCGGGGAGCTGTTTTTT.